Listed here are 30 T cell receptor beta chains from one sample, sequenced in a study of T-cell memory formation after mild COVID-19. One entry per CDR3 protein results from TCRdb running MiXCR on the 5' RACE reads. Altogether 400,000 to 550,000 distinct CDR3 sequences are present, nearly 25% being singletons, with the ten largest covering approximately 12%. Sequences were obtained from PBMCs or a T cell subset sorted from them (not recorded which). The receptors were sampled from an adult woman who had mild COVID-19 (a few samples of this study predate the infection). Cell type and time point are not known.

This chain uses TRBV4-3 with TRBJ2-1, with 9 bases identical to TRBD2. V was pared by 3 bases and J by 7 bases, with 16 bases of the junction left unmatched. The CDR3 is 18 amino acids. Germline CDR1 reads LGHNA; CDR2 reads YSLEER. CDR3 sequence: CASSQQPFGTSSTNEQFF. The CDR3 nucleotides read TGCGCCAGCAGCCAGCAACCCTTCGGGACTAGCAGCACTAATGAGCAGTTCTTC.

V gene TRBV5-4 combines with J gene TRBJ2-3, with D tentatively TRBD1 (6 bases). V lost 0 bases to trimming and J lost 2 bases, with 13 bases between them. This CDR3 comprises 16 residues. Germline V lookup: CDR1 SGHNT, CDR2 YYREEE (reference sequence). CDR3 nucleotide sequence: TGTGCCAGCAGCTTGGACAGGGTTGGGAACACAGATACGCAGTATTTT. Protein: CASSLDRVGNTDTQYF.

This chain uses TRBV27 with TRBJ1-5, with 9 positions matching TRBD1. CDR3 length: 14 amino acids. Germline assignment: CDR1 MNHEY and CDR2 SMNVEV (reference sequence). Trimming at V came to 6 bases and at J to 6 bases, leaving 6 bases not matched to a gene. CDR3 amino acids: CASSSQGAGQPQHF. The CDR3 DNA is TGTGCCAGCAGCTCACAGGGGGCCGGTCAGCCCCAGCATTTT.

The chain is built from TRBV2 and TRBJ1-1; D is possibly TRBD1 (5 bases). Germline CDR1 SNHLY, CDR2 FYNNEI. The germline V and J ends were trimmed by 4 bases and 2 bases, with 14 bases remaining between them. CDR3 length: 15 amino acids. This chain's CDR3 is CASSAQQVGNTEAFF. As DNA, the CDR3 is TGTGCCAGCAGTGCACAACAGGTCGGTAACACTGAAGCTTTCTTT.

The chain is built from TRBV9 and TRBJ2-3, with a weak D call TRBD1 (5 bases). V was pared by 0 bases and J by 8 bases, with 10 bases between. Germline CDR1 reads SGDLS; CDR2 reads YYNGEE. The CDR3 is 13 residues long. CDR3 sequence (DNA): TGTGCCAGCAGCGTAGTTGTCCAGGGTACGCAGTATTTT. This sequence encodes CASSVVVQGTQYF. Variable domain in full (rest from reference TRBV9 and TRBJ2-3): DSGVTQTPKHLITATGQRVTLRCSPRSGDLSVYWYQQSLDQGLQFLIQYYNGEERAKGNILERFSAQQFPDLHSELNLSSLELGDSALYFCASSVVVQGTQYFGPGTRLTVL.

The chain recombines TRBV15 with TRBJ1-1, with unresolved D. The V end was cut by 4 bases, the J end by 0 bases, with 12 bases between. CDR3 length: 15 amino acids. CDR1 and CDR2 (germline): LNHNV, YYDKDF (reference sequence). The CDR3 coding sequence is TGTGCCACCAGCAATGATGGACGGATGAACACTGAAGCTTTCTTT. Protein sequence: CATSNDGRMNTEAFF.

This clonotype was detected only a few times. This chain uses TRBV7-2 with TRBJ2-5, with TRBD1 matching 9 bases. J gave up 5 bases and V 5 bases, and 6 bases lay outside the gene matches. CDR3 size: 14 residues. From germline, CDR1 is SGHTA and CDR2 FQGNSA. The CDR3 loop is CASSLGTGWETQYF. CDR3 DNA sequence: TGTGCCAGCAGCCTCGGGACAGGGTGGGAGACCCAGTACTTC.

The CDR3 DNA reads as TGCGCCAGCAGCCCCCTGGGGACTAGCGGGAGCACAGATACGCAGTATTTT. It specifies CASSPLGTSGSTDTQYF. This rearrangement joins TRBV4-3 to TRBJ2-3; 12 nucleotides match TRBD2. This CDR3 has 17 amino acids. The germline V gene encodes CDR1 LGHNA and CDR2 YSLEER. J was trimmed by 0 bases and V by 4 bases; bases with no gene match: 5.

V is TRBV30 and J is TRBJ2-7; D uncertain. Germline-derived CDR1 and CDR2 are GTSNPN and SVGIG (reference sequence). The CDR3 loop spans 11 amino acids. Deletions cut 3 bases from V and 5 bases from J, with 8 bases between. The CDR3 spells CAWRAGHEQYF. CDR3 nucleotide sequence: TGTGCCTGGAGGGCCGGTCACGAGCAGTACTTC.

The chain combines TRBV29-1 with TRBJ1-1, with D maybe TRBD1 (5 bases). Trimming took off 6 bases at V and 5 bases at J, with 16 bases between the two ends. From germline, CDR1 is SQVTM and CDR2 ANQGSEA. This CDR3 comprises 13 residues. The DNA for the CDR3 is TGCAGCGTACGGGGACCCACCGGGACTGAAGCTTTCTTT. It yields the protein CSVRGPTGTEAFF.

This chain links TRBV12-3 or TRBV12-4 with TRBJ2-2, with a weak D call TRBD2 (6 bases). V lost 10 bases and J 4 bases, leaving 16 bases between the germline ends. There are 14 residues in the CDR3. DNA of the CDR3: TGTGCCACCCGGTCCAGGCGGGGCACCGGGGAGCTGTTTTTT. This encodes CATRSRRGTGELFF.

The V and J genes are TRBV5-1 and TRBJ2-2, with TRBD2 identical over 9 bases. The CDR3 loop spans 15 amino acids. V was clipped by 4 bases and J by 1 base; unmatched bases: 2. Germline V CDR1 and CDR2: SGHRS, YFSETQ. The CDR3 loop reads CASSTTSGNTGELFF. CDR3 bases: TGCGCCAGCAGCACGACTAGCGGGAACACCGGGGAGCTGTTTTTT. The complete variable domain, with remaining parts taken from reference TRBV5-1 and TRBJ2-2, reads KAGVTQTPRYLIKTRGQQVTLSCSPISGHRSVSWYQQTPGQGLQFLFEYFSETQRNKGNFPGRFSGRQFSNSRSEMNVSTLELGDSALYLCASSTTSGNTGELFFGEGSRLTVL.

This clonotype was observed many times. V and J are TRBV7-8 and TRBJ2-3, with D unclear. The CDR3 sequence is 15 residues long. Germline V gene lookup returns CDR1 SGHVS and CDR2 FQNEAQ. Trimming took 5 bases from V and 4 from J, leaving 16 bases between them. CDR3 sequence reads: CASSPQPPYPDTQYF. For the CDR3, the DNA is TGTGCCAGCAGCCCCCAGCCCCCGTACCCAGATACGCAGTATTTT.

This clonotype turned up a few times. CDR3 sequence: CASSSNGLGWETQYF. CDR3 DNA: TGTGCCAGCAGCTCAAATGGACTAGGTTGGGAGACCCAGTACTTC. The genes are TRBV7-8 and TRBJ2-5; 7 bases fit TRBD2. The CDR3 length is 15 residues. Per germline, CDR1 SGHVS and CDR2 FQNEAQ. Trimming at V came to 4 bases and at J to 5 bases, leaving 10 bases not matched to a gene.

Only a few counts were recorded for this clonotype. The chain carries TRBV18 and TRBJ1-1; a possible D gene is TRBD1 (5 bases). Germline V CDR1 and CDR2: KGHSH, LQKENI. The CDR3 consists of 13 residues. The ends were cut back, 4 bases at V and 3 bases at J, with 9 bases in the middle. CDR3 amino acids: CASSRAGDTEAFF. Here the CDR3 DNA reads TGTGCCAGCTCACGGGCGGGGGACACTGAAGCTTTCTTT.

The table lists this clonotype with a count of one. V gene TRBV14 combines with J gene TRBJ1-2, with D unresolved. Germline CDR1 is SGHDN and CDR2 is FVKESK. V was shortened by 5 bases and J by 13 bases, with 20 bases between the two germline ends. The CDR3 is 13 residues long. CDR3: CASSYIPGPGSTF. CDR3 DNA: TGTGCCAGCAGCTACATTCCGGGCCCCGGGTCCACCTTC.

This clonotype was recorded a few times. The J gene is TRBJ2-5, the V gene TRBV4-1; no clear D gene. Trimming removed 1 base at V and 5 bases at J, with 8 bases between. Germline V gene sequence: CDR1 MGHRA, CDR2 YSYEKL. This CDR3 spans 13 amino acids. This CDR3 is CASSQVDSETQYF. DNA of the CDR3: TGCGCCAGCAGCCAAGTCGATTCGGAGACCCAGTACTTC.

The rearrangement joins TRBV29-1 to TRBJ2-7; D is unresolved. The CDR3 totals 14 residues. V lost 0 bases and J 6 bases, leaving 15 bases between the germline ends. Germline CDR1 SQVTM, CDR2 ANQGSEA. CDR3 loop: CSVEEVREGSEQYF. The CDR3 DNA reads TGCAGCGTTGAAGAAGTTAGGGAAGGTTCCGAGCAGTACTTC.

This sequence joins TRBV20-1 and TRBJ2-7, with D tentatively TRBD2 (6 bases). Germline CDR1 and CDR2: DFQATT and SNEGSKA (reference sequence). The V end lost 6 bases, the J end lost 9 bases, and 12 bases lay between the germline ends. The CDR3 spans 10 residues. The DNA for the CDR3 is TGCAGTGCAAACCAAGCGGGGCAGTACTTC. It is translated as CSANQAGQYF.

The genes are TRBV29-1 and TRBJ1-1; the D is unclear. CDR1 and CDR2 (germline): SQVTM, ANQGSEA. V shed 4 bases and J shed 0 bases, with 12 bases lying between them. CDR3 length: 14 amino acids. Written as DNA, the CDR3 is TGCAGCGTTGTGAGTCCGACGATGAACACTGAAGCTTTCTTT. Amino acid sequence: CSVVSPTMNTEAFF.

This clonotype was observed once. This chain uses TRBV4-1 with TRBJ1-6, with TRBD1 as a possible D gene (5 bases). Germline V gene data show CDR1 as MGHRA and CDR2 as YSYEKL. V lost 0 bases and J lost 11, with 14 bases in between. This CDR3 spans 15 amino acids. This CDR3 reads CASSQDREGLPPLHF. The CDR3 nucleotides are TGCGCCAGCAGCCAAGATCGAGAGGGGTTGCCACCCCTCCACTTT.

This clonotype was observed a handful of times. This rearrangement joins TRBV24-1 to TRBJ1-1; D uncertain. Germline CDR1 and CDR2: KGHDR and SFDVKD. V lost 3 bases to trimming and J lost 1 base, with 17 bases between them. The CDR3 is 17 residues long. The chain's CDR3 is CATSDPPQTTENTEAFF. CDR3 coding DNA: TGTGCCACCAGTGATCCTCCTCAAACGACGGAGAACACTGAAGCTTTCTTT.

The chain links TRBV3-1 to TRBJ2-3, with no clear D. Germline V gene lookup returns CDR1 LGHDT and CDR2 YNNKEL (reference sequence). The CDR3 has 15 residues. Between the trimmed V and J ends, which lost 0 bases and 7 bases, there was a span of 14 bases. CDR3 sequence: CASSQESRKKNTQYF. The CDR3 DNA follows: TGTGCCAGCAGCCAAGAAAGTAGGAAGAAGAATACGCAGTATTTT.

In its sample, this clonotype was seen many times. As DNA, the CDR3 is TGTGCCAGCCGAGGGTACAATGAGCAGTTCTTC. Translation gives CASRGYNEQFF. This chain connects TRBV12-3 or TRBV12-4 to TRBJ2-1, with D possibly TRBD2 on 5 matching bases. This CDR3 has 11 amino acids. V dropped 8 bases and J dropped 4 bases, with 6 bases sitting between them.

This clonotype turned up a few times. The J gene is TRBJ2-7, the V gene TRBV5-1; 9 positions agree with TRBD1. The CDR3 consists of 15 residues. V lost 0 bases and J lost 6; bases outside the gene matches: 7. The germline V gene encodes CDR1 SGHRS and CDR2 YFSETQ. CDR3: CASSLGDRVPPEQYF. CDR3 nucleotides: TGCGCCAGCAGCTTGGGGGACAGGGTGCCACCCGAGCAGTACTTC. The variable domain in full, with the rest retrieved from reference TRBV5-1 and TRBJ2-7, is KAGVTQTPRYLIKTRGQQVTLSCSPISGHRSVSWYQQTPGQGLQFLFEYFSETQRNKGNFPGRFSGRQFSNSRSEMNVSTLELGDSALYLCASSLGDRVPPEQYFGPGTRLTVT.

CDR3 protein: CASLPGRSGANVLTF. The CDR3 nucleotides read TGTGCCAGTCTTCCTGGCCGCTCTGGGGCCAACGTCCTGACTTTC. The chain joins TRBV6-1 to TRBJ2-6; D is ambiguous. Looked up from germline, CDR1 is MNHNS and CDR2 is SASEGT. V lost 9 bases, J lost 0 bases, and 12 bases lay in between. The CDR3 spans 15 residues.

The V call is TRBV6-2 or TRBV6-3, the J call TRBJ1-1; D might be TRBD1 (5 bases). Germline V CDR1 and CDR2: MNHEY, SVGEGT. Trimming cost V 6 bases and J 4 bases, with 24 bases left between them. The CDR3 covers 17 residues. CDR3 sequence (DNA): TGTGCCAGCAGCCGGGGGTCAGCCCTTATAGTAACCACTGAAGCTTTCTTT. Protein: CASSRGSALIVTTEAFF.

The rearrangement joins TRBV18 to TRBJ2-3; D is perhaps TRBD1 (5 bases). V was cut by 6 bases and J by 2 bases, with 12 bases left in between. The CDR3 is 14 residues long. Germline V CDR1 and CDR2: KGHSH, LQKENI. In nucleotides, the CDR3 is TGTGCCAGCTCTAGGGGCAGCCCCACAGATACGCAGTATTTT. Translation gives CASSRGSPTDTQYF. The complete variable domain, with remaining parts taken from reference TRBV18 and TRBJ2-3, reads NAGVMQNPRHLVRRRGQEARLRCSPMKGHSHVYWYRQLPEEGLKFMVYLQKENIIDESGMPKERFSAEFPKEGPSILRIQQVVRGDSAAYFCASSRGSPTDTQYFGPGTRLTVL.

The CDR3 DNA sequence: TGTGCCAGCAGCACCGGGACTAGCGGGGGAGGTGAGCAGTTCTTC. It codes for CASSTGTSGGGEQFF. V is TRBV6-5 and J is TRBJ2-1; 14 bases map to TRBD2. V shed 6 bases, J shed 9 bases, and the junction held 7 bases outside the gene matches. The germline CDR1 and CDR2 sequences are MNHEY and SVGAGI. The CDR3 is 15 amino acids.

In this sample, this clonotype turned up a few times. V and J are TRBV12-3 or TRBV12-4 and TRBJ2-1, with a tentative D call TRBD2 (6 bases). Deletions cut 7 bases from V and 7 bases from J, with 17 bases between. CDR3 size: 14 residues. Here the CDR3 DNA reads TGTGCCAGCACCCTGAGGAGGGTAGAGAATGAGCAGTTCTTC. Protein sequence: CASTLRRVENEQFF.